This entry describes one T cell receptor (beta chain). Antigen: not known. The data originate from a study of PD-1 blockade in classical Hodgkin lymphoma. Study observations and caveats: Complete responders possessed baseline diversity comparable to newly diagnosed patients.

Sample time point: cycle 4 day 1 (C4D1), after six to seven weeks of nivolumab. Brentuximab vedotin exposure varied, and every patient relapsed after autologous stem cell transplantation. The CDR3 covers 14 residues. V gave up 1 base and J gave up 4 bases, with 12 bases separating them. The germline gives CDR1 SGHRS, CDR2 YFSETQ. Measured with immunoSEQ multiplex PCR; TCRdb has only the in-frame clones, and not every one. The repertoire holds about 94,000 clones, with approximately 94% as singletons. The specimen was peripheral blood mononuclear cells (PBMCs), collected before the fourth cycle of nivolumab. This TCR derives from a human donor with classical Hodgkin lymphoma. This chain joins TRBV5-1 and TRBJ2-7; a possible D gene is TRBD1 (6 bases). The CDR3 protein is CASSLTGYPYEQYF. CDR3 sequence (DNA): TGCGCCAGCAGCTTGACAGGGTATCCGTACGAGCAGTACTTC.